In this sample, the clone carrying this T cell receptor beta chain turned up a few times. The source of the sample is a study of CD8+ T cells in alopecia areata. Looking at the study overall: In an open-label trial, patients got 5 to 10 mg tofacitinib twice daily. A 6-month period off drug followed tofacitinib, which lasted 6 to 18 months.

Sequencing relied on a cDNA template that was reverse transcribed from extracted RNA. Repertoires were generated with immunoSEQ multiplex PCR, while TCRdb's copy carries only in-frame clones and drops some. The sample includes 140,000 to 150,000 clones, roughly 50% of them seen just once. Sampling of alopecia areata patients yielded lesional scalp punch biopsies as well as peripheral blood. This CDR3 spans 14 amino acids. The junction had 6 bases not matched to a gene; V was cut back by 3 bases and J by 5 bases. Germline CDR1 KGHSH, CDR2 LQKENI. Sequenced material: CD4+ T cells sorted from blood, taken at week 0. The chain combines TRBV18 with TRBJ1-1; 7 bases are a match to TRBD1. The source of this sequence is a human donor with alopecia areata. CDR3 amino acids: CASSPRQGWTEAFF. The CDR3 nucleotides are TGTGCCAGCTCACCGAGACAGGGTTGGACTGAAGCTTTCTTT.